This T cell receptor beta chain is from a study of blood T cells in healthy people across ages. Overall study findings and caveats: Older individuals had lower TCR beta diversity per million T cells (the decline was roughly linear). Unknown CMV status may confound age-related changes in expanded clones.

With a J-beta primer mix and a sample-barcoded 5' primer, a second PCR ran about 7 to 12 cycles. TCRdb itself ran the 5' RACE reads through MiXCR, one entry per CDR3 protein. The sample yields hundreds of thousands of distinct CDR3 sequences, 49% seen once. Germline lookup yields CDR1 DFQATT and CDR2 SNEGSKA (reference sequence). The length of the CDR3 is 17 residues. V shed 6 bases, J shed 5 bases, and the junction held 16 bases outside the gene matches. Healthy Caucasians from Russia aged roughly 6 to 90 served as donors. A minimum of 5 micrograms of total RNA was extracted per sample. This clonotype was counted only a few times. The target antigen is unknown.

The clonotype originates from a woman aged 55-69 years in good health. The chain links TRBV20-1 to TRBJ1-6, with 7 bases lining up with TRBD1. Sequencing was carried out using blood. The CDR3 loop reads CSAPTPGRGWNNSPLHF. The CDR3, as DNA: TGCAGTGCCCCAACACCGGGCAGGGGGTGGAATAATTCACCCCTCCACTTT.